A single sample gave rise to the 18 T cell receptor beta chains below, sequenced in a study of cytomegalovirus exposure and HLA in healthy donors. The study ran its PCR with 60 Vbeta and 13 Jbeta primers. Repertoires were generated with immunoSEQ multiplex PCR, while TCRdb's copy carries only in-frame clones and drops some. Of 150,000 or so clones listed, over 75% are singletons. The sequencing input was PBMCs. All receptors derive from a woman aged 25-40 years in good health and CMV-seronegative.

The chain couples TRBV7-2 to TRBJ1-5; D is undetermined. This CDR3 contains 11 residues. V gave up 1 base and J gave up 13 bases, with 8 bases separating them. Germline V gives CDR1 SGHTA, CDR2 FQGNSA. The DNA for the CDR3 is TGTGCCAGCAGCTTAGGAACCAGACAGCATTTT. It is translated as CASSLGTRQHF.

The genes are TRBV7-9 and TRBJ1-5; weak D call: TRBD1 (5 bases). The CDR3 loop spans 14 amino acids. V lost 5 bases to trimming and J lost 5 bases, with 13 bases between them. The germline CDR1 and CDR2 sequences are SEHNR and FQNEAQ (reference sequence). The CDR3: CASSPGDADQPQHF. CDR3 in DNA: TGTGCCAGCAGCCCGGGGGACGCTGATCAGCCCCAGCATTTT.

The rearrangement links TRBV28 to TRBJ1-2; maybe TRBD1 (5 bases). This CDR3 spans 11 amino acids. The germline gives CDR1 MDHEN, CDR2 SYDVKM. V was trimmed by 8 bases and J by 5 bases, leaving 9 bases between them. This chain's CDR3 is CASGAAYGYTF. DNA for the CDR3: TGTGCCAGCGGGGCAGCGTATGGCTACACCTTC.

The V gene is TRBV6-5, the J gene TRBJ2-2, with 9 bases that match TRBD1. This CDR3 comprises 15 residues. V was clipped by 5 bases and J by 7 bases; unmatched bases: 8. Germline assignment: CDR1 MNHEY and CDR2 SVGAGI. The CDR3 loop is CASSTDRGSHGELFF. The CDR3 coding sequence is TGTGCCAGCAGTACAGACAGGGGGAGCCACGGGGAGCTGTTTTTT.

In nucleotides, the CDR3 is TGCAGCGTTGACAGGGGGAAGGAGCAGTACTTC. It yields the protein CSVDRGKEQYF. This chain connects TRBV29-1 to TRBJ2-7; 7 bases align to TRBD1. V trimming: 3 bases; J trimming: 7 bases; junction bases outside the gene matches: 3. The CDR3 runs 11 residues. Germline V gene lookup returns CDR1 SQVTM and CDR2 ANQGSEA.

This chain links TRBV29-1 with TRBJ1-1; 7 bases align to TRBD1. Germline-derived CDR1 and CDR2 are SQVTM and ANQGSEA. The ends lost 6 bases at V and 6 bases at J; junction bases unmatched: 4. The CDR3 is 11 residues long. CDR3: CSVDQGAEAFF. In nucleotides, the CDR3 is TGCAGCGTGGACCAGGGGGCTGAAGCTTTCTTT.

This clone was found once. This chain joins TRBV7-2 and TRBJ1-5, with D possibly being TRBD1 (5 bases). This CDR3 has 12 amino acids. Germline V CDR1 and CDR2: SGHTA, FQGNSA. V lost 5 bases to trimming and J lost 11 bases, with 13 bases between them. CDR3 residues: CASSLQGLAQHF. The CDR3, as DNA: TGTGCCAGCAGCCTCCAGGGCTTGGCCCAGCATTTT. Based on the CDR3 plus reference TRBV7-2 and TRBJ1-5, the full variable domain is GAGVSQSPSNKVTEKGKDVELRCDPISGHTALYWYRQSLGQGLEFLIYFQGNSAPDKSGLPSDRFSAERTGGSVSTLTIQRTQQEDSAVYLCASSLQGLAQHFGDGTRLSIL.

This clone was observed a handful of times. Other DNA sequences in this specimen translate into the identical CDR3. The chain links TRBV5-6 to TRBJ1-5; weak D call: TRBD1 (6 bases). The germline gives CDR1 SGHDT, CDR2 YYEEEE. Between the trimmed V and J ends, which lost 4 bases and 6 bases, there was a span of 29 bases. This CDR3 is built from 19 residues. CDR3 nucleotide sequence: TGTGCCAGCAGCCCTCGAGGGGGGGAATCCACGGAGGGGGGTCAGCCCCAGCATTTT. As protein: CASSPRGGESTEGGQPQHF.

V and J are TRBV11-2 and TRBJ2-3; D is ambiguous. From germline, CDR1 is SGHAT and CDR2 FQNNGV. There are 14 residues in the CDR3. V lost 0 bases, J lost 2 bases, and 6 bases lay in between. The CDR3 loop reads CASSLDNPTDTQYF. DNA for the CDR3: TGTGCCAGCAGCTTAGATAATCCCACAGATACGCAGTATTTT. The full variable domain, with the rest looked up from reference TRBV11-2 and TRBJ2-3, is EAGVAQSPRYKIIEKRQSVAFWCNPISGHATLYWYQQILGQGPKLLIQFQNNGVVDDSQLPKDRFSAERLKGVDSTLKIQPAKLEDSAVYLCASSLDNPTDTQYFGPGTRLTVL.

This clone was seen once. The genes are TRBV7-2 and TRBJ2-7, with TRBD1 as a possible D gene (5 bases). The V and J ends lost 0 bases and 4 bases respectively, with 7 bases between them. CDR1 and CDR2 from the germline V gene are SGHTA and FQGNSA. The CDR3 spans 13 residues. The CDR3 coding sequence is TGTGCCAGCAGCTTAGCCACAGGATACGAGCAGTACTTC. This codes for CASSLATGYEQYF.

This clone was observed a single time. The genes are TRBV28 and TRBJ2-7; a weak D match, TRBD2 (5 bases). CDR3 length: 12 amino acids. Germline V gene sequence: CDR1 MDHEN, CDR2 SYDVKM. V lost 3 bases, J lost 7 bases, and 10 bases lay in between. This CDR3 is CASSFGNGEQYF. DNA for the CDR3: TGTGCCAGCAGTTTCGGGAACGGGGAGCAGTACTTC.

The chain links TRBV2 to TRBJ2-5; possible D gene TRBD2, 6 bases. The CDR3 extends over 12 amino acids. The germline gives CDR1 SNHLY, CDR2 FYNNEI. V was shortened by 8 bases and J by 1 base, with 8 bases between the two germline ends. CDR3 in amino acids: CASGGFQETQYF. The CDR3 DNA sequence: TGTGCCAGCGGGGGGTTCCAAGAGACCCAGTACTTC.

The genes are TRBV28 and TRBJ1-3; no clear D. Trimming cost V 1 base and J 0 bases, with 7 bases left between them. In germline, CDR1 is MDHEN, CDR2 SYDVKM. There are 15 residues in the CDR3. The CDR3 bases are TGTGCCAGCAGTTTATACTCTTACTCTGGAAACACCATATATTTT. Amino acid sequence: CASSLYSYSGNTIYF. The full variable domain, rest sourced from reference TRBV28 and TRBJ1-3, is DVKVTQSSRYLVKRTGEKVFLECVQDMDHENMFWYRQDPGLGLRLIYFSYDVKMKEKGDIPEGYSVSREKKERFSLILESASTNQTSMYLCASSLYSYSGNTIYFGEGSWLTVV.

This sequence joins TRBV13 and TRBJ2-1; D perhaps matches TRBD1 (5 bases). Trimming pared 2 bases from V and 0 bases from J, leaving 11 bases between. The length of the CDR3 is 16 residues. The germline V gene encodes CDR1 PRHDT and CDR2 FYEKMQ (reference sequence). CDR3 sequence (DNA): TGTGCCAGCAGCTTATCTGGGGCCGGCTCCTACAATGAGCAGTTCTTC. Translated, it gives CASSLSGAGSYNEQFF.

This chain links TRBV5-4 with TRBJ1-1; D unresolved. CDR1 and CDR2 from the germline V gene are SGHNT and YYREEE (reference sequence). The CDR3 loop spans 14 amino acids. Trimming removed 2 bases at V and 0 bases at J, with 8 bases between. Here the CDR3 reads CASSLRVMNTEAFF. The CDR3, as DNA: TGTGCCAGCAGCTTACGGGTCATGAACACTGAAGCTTTCTTT.

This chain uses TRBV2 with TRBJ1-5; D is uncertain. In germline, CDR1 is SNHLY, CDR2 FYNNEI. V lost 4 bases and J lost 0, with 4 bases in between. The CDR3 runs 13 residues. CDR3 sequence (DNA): TGTGCCAGCAGTGTAAATAGCAATCAGCCCCAGCATTTT. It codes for CASSVNSNQPQHF.

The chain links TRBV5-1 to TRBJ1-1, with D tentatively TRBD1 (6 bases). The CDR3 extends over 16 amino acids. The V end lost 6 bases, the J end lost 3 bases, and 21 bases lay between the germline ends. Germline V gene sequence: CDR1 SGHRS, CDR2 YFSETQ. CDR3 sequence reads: CASTTGEGGLHTEAFF. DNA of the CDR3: TGCGCCAGCACCACCGGGGAGGGGGGGCTGCACACTGAAGCTTTCTTT.

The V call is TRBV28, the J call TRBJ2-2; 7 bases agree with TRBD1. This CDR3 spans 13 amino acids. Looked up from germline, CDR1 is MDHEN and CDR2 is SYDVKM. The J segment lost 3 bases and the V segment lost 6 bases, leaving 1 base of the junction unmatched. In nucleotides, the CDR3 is TGTGCCAGCAGAACAGGGGACACCGGGGAGCTGTTTTTT. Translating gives CASRTGDTGELFF.